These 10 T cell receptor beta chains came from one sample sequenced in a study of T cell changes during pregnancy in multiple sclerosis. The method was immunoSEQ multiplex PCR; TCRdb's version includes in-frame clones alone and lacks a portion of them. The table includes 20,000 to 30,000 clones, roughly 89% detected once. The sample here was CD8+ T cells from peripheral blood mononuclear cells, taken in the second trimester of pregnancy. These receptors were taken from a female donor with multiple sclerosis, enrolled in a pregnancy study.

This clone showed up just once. DNA for the CDR3: TGCGCCAGCAGCTTGGCAACACCCACAGATACGCAGTATTTT. Translated, it gives CASSLATPTDTQYF. This chain uses TRBV5-1 with TRBJ2-3; D gene ambiguous. Germline V gives CDR1 SGHRS, CDR2 YFSETQ. The CDR3 length is 14 residues. The ends were cut back, 0 bases at V and 2 bases at J, with 7 bases in the middle.

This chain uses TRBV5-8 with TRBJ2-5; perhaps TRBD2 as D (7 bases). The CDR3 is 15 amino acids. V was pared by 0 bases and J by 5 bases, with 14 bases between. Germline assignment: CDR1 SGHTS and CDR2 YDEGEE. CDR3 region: CASSLAGEGEETQYF. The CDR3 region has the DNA TGTGCCAGCAGCTTGGCAGGGGAGGGAGAGGAGACCCAGTACTTC.

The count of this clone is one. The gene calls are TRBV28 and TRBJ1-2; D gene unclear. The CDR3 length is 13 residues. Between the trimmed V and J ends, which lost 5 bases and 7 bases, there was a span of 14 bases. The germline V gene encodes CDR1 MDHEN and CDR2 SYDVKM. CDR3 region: CASSILRTSGYTF. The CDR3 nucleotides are TGTGCCAGCAGTATCCTACGTACTAGTGGCTACACCTTC.

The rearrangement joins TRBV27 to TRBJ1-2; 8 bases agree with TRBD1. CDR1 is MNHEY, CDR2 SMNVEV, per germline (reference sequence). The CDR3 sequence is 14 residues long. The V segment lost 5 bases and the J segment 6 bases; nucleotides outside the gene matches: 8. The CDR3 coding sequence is TGTGCCAGCAGTGAGGGTCAGGGGGCAGATGGCTACACCTTC. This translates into CASSEGQGADGYTF.

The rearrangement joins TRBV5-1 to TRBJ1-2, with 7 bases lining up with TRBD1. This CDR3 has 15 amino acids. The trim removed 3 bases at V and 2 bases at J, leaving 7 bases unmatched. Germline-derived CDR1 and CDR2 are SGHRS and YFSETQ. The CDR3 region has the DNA TGCGCCAGCAGCTCATCACAGGGGCAGAACTATGGCTACACCTTC. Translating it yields CASSSSQGQNYGYTF.

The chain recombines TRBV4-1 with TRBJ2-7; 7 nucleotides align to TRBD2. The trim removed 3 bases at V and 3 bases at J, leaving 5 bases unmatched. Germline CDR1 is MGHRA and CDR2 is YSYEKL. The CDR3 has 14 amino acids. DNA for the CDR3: TGCGCCAGCAGCCAGTACACGGGGGGCTACGAGCAGTACTTC. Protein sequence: CASSQYTGGYEQYF.

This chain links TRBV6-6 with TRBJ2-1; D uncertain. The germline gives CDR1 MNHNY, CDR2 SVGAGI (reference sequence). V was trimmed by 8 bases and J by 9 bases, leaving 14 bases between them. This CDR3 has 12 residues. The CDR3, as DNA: TGTGCCAGCGCGGTAGGAGCGATTGAGCAGTTCTTC. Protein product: CASAVGAIEQFF.

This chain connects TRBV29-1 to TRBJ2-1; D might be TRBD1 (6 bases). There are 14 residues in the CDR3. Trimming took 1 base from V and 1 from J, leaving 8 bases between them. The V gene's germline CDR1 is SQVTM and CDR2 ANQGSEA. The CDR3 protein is CSVEGQGSYNEQFF. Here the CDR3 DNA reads TGCAGCGTTGAAGGCCAGGGGTCCTACAATGAGCAGTTCTTC.

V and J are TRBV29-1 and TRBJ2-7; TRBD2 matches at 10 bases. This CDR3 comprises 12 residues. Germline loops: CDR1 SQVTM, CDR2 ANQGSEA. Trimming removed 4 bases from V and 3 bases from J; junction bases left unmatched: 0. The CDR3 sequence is CSVASGSYEQYF. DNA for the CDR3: TGCAGCGTTGCTAGCGGGAGCTACGAGCAGTACTTC.

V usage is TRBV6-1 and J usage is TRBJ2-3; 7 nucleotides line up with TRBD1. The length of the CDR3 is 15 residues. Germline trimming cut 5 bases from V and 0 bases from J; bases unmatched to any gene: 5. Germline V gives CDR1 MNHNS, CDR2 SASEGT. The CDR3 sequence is CASSRWTGSTDTQYF. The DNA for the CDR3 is TGTGCCAGCAGTAGATGGACAGGTAGCACAGATACGCAGTATTTT.